These T cell receptor beta chains were read from a single sample in a study of T cell responses to AZD1222 COVID-19 vaccine. TCRdb's table, derived via immunoSEQ multiplex PCR, lists solely in-frame clones and lacks some. This table holds just under 80,000 clones, about 92% found once. Sequencing used peripheral blood, obtained 28 days after the second AZD1222 dose. The receptors were gathered from an adult who received the AZD1222 COVID-19 vaccine. Each CDR3 is given with its conserved first and last residue. D genes are given only for firm matches. For some rows the clone size is stated as once, few or many, or as a class when expanded; others skip it.

V gene	CDR3 length	clone size	D gene	J gene	CDR3 DNA	CDR3 protein
TRBV7-3	17	-	TRBD2	TRBJ2-5	TGTGCCAGCAGCTTAGGCAGCCTAGCGGGAGGGCTGGAGACCCAGTACTTC	CASSLGSLAGGLETQYF
TRBV3-1/TRBV3-2	16	-	TRBD1	TRBJ1-2	TGTGCCAGCAGCGCCGGGACAGGGGTAGCTAACTATGGCTACACCTTC	CASSAGTGVANYGYTF
TRBV6-5	14	-	TRBD2	TRBJ2-7	TGTGCCAGCAAAGGGAGGGGTGGGTTCGACGAGCAGTACTTC	CASKGRGGFDEQYF
TRBV30	17	-	TRBD2	TRBJ2-7	TGTGCCTGGAGTGTACTCCGGACTAGCGGGAGTAGGAACGAGCAGTACTTC	CAWSVLRTSGSRNEQYF
TRBV10-1	19	-	-	TRBJ2-4	TGCGCCAGCAGTGGCTTTTCTAGCAGGGTGGGACTAGCCAAAAACATTCAGTACTTC	CASSGFSSRVGLAKNIQYF
TRBV18	13	-	-	TRBJ1-2	TGTGCCAGCTCACCACCCGCCTACTATGGCTACACCTTC	CASSPPAYYGYTF
TRBV6-1	14	once	TRBD1	TRBJ2-5	TGTGCCAGCAGTGAAGACAGGGGGCGAGAGACCCAGTACTTC	CASSEDRGRETQYF
TRBV5-6	15	-	-	TRBJ1-5	TGTGCCAGCAGCTTTTACAGAACGAGCAATCAGCCCCAGCATTTT	CASSFYRTSNQPQHF
TRBV18	15	once	TRBD1	TRBJ1-1	TGTGCCAGCTCACTTGACAGGGGGAGCACCACTGAAGCTTTCTTT	CASSLDRGSTTEAFF
TRBV5-6	15	-	-	TRBJ1-1	TGTGCCAGCACCACAGCCCCAGGGTCTATCACTGAAGCTTTCTTT	CASTTAPGSITEAFF
TRBV7-3	12	-	-	TRBJ2-1	TGTGCCAGCAGCTTGCTTTACAATGAGCAGTTCTTC	CASSLLYNEQFF
TRBV18	15	-	TRBD1	TRBJ1-2	TGTGCCAGCTCACCAAGACAGGGCAATAACTATGGCTACACCTTC	CASSPRQGNNYGYTF
TRBV14	17	-	TRBD2	TRBJ2-7	TGTGCCAGCAGCCAACGAGGACTAGCGAGACCCTCCGACGAGCAGTACTTC	CASSQRGLARPSDEQYF
TRBV27	17	-	-	TRBJ1-4	TGTGCCAGCAGTCCACTACCCGGGGGGGTGTGGAGTGAAAAACTGTTTTTT	CASSPLPGGVWSEKLFF
TRBV4-1	17	-	TRBD2	TRBJ2-5	TGCGCCAGCAGCCAAGATACTGCGGGAGGGCCAGTCGAGACCCAGTACTTC	CASSQDTAGGPVETQYF
TRBV6-6	14	-	-	TRBJ2-7	TGTGCCAGCTCCGAAGGAGTTGGCTCCTACGAGCAGTACTTC	CASSEGVGSYEQYF
TRBV19	13	-	-	TRBJ2-1	TGTGCCAGTACCCCTGGGCCTTACAATGAGCAGTTCTTC	CASTPGPYNEQFF
TRBV30	11	-	-	TRBJ2-2	TGTGCCTACCATCCCGGCGGGGAGCTGTTTTTT	CAYHPGGELFF
TRBV18	19	-	TRBD1	TRBJ2-7	TGTGCCAGCTCACACGTTCCGCCGGGACAGGGGATATCCTCCTACGAGCAGTACTTC	CASSHVPPGQGISSYEQYF
TRBV4-3	13	-	-	TRBJ1-6	TGCGCCAGCAGCCAAGTGAGGGATTCACCCCTCCACTTT	CASSQVRDSPLHF
TRBV2	14	few	-	TRBJ1-4	TGTGCCAGCAGGGCACGGTTCCTTGACGAAAAACTGTTTTTT	CASRARFLDEKLFF
TRBV4-3	15	-	-	TRBJ2-5	TGCGCCAGCAGCCAAGAGATGCAGTACCAAGAGACCCAGTACTTC	CASSQEMQYQETQYF
TRBV19	13	-	-	TRBJ1-5	TGTGCCAGTAGACCGGCAGGGTATCAGCCCCAGCATTTT	CASRPAGYQPQHF
TRBV6-6	13	-	-	TRBJ1-5	TGTGCCAGCAGCCCGGGGAGCAATCAGCCCCAGCATTTT	CASSPGSNQPQHF
TRBV18	18	-	-	TRBJ1-2	TGTGCCAGCTCACCACCTTTTAGGGGGAGGGTGGGGATTTATGGCTACACCTTC	CASSPPFRGRVGIYGYTF